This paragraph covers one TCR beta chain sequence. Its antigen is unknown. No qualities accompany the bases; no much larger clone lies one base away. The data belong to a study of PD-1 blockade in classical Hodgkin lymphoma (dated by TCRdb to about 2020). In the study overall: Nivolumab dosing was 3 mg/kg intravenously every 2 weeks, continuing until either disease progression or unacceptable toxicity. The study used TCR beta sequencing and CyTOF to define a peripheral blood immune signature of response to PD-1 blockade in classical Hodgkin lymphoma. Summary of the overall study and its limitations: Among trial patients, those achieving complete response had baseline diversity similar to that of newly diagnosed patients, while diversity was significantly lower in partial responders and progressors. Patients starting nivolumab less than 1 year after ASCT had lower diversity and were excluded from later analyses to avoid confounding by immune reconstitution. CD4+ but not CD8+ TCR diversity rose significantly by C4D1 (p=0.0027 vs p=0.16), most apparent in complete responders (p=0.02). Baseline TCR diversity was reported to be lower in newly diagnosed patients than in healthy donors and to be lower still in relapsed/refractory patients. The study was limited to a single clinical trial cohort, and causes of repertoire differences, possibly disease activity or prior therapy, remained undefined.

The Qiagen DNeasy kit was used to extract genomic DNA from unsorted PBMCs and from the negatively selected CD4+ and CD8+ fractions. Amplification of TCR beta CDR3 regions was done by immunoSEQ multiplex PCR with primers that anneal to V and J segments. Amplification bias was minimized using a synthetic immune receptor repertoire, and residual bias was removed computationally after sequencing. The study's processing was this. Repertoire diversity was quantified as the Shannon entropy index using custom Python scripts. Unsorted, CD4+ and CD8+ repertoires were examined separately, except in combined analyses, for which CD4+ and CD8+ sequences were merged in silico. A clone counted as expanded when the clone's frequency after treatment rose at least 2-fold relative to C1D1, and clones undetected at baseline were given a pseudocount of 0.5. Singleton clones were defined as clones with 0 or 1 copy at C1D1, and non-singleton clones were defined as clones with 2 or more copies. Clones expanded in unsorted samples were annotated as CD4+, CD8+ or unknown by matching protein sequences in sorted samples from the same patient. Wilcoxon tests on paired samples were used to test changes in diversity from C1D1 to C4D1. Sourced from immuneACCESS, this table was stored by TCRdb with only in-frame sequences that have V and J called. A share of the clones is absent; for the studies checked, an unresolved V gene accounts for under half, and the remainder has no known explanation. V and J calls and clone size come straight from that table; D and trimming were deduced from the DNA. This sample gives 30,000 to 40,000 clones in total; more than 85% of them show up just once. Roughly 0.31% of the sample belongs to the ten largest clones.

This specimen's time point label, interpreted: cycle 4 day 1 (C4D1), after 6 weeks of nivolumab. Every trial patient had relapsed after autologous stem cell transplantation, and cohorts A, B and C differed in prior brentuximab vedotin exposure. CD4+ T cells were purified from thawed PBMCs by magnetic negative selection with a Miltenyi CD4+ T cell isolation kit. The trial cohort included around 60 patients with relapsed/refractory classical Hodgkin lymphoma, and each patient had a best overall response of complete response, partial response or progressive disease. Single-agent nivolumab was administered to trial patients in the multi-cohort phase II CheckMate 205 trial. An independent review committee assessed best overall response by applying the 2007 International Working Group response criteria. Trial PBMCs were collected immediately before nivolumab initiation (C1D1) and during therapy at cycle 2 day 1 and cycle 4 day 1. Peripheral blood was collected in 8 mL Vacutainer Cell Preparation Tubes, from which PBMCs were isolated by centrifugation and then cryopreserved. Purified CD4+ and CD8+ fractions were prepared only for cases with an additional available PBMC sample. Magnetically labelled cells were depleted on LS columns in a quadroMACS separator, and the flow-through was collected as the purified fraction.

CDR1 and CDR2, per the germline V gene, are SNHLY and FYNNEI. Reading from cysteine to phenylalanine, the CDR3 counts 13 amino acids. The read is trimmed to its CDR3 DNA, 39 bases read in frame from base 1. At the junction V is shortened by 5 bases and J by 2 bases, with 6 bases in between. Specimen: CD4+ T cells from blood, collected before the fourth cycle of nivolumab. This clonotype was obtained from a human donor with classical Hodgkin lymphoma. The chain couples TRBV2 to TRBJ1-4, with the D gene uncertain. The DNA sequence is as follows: TGTGCCAGCAGTTACGCCACTAATGAAAAACTGTTTTTT. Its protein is CASSYATNEKLFF.